Below, 30 T cell receptor beta chains from the same sample are listed, as sequenced in a study of CD8+ T cells in alopecia areata. Following extraction, RNA underwent reverse transcription to cDNA, which served as the sequencing template. Using immunoSEQ multiplex PCR, the repertoire was profiled, and TCRdb retains in-frame clones only, with some absent. The data show about 130,000 clones, roughly three fifths seen once. Source: CD4+ T cells sorted from blood, taken at week 0. These receptors came from a human donor with alopecia areata.

This chain links TRBV29-1 with TRBJ2-3; D uncertain. Trimming cost V 7 bases and J 0 bases, with 8 bases left between them. CDR3 length: 12 residues. Per the germline V gene, CDR1 is SQVTM and CDR2 is ANQGSEA. The CDR3 bases are TGCAGCGGTTCCACTAGCACAGATACGCAGTATTTT. It codes for CSGSTSTDTQYF.

The chain couples TRBV15 to TRBJ2-2; D possibly corresponds to TRBD1 (5 bases). Trimming cost V 0 bases and J 0 bases, with 8 bases left between them. Germline V gene lookup returns CDR1 LNHNV and CDR2 YYDKDF (reference sequence). The CDR3 contains 16 residues. The CDR3 DNA reads TGTGCCACCAGCAGAGAAACAGGAGCGAACACCGGGGAGCTGTTTTTT. The encoded protein is CATSRETGANTGELFF.

This clone was detected a few times. This rearrangement joins TRBV18 to TRBJ1-1; unclear D gene. Trimming pared 4 bases from V and 1 base from J, leaving 7 bases between. Germline V lookup: CDR1 KGHSH, CDR2 LQKENI. The CDR3 is made up of 13 amino acids. CDR3 nucleotide sequence: TGTGCCAGCTCACAGTCTGGGAACACTGAAGCTTTCTTT. Translating it yields CASSQSGNTEAFF.

The chain is built from TRBV10-3 and TRBJ2-3; D not certain. V was trimmed by 7 bases and J by 2 bases, leaving 16 bases between them. Germline loops: CDR1 ENHRY, CDR2 SYGVKD. The CDR3 is 15 amino acids. CDR3 nucleotide sequence: TGTGCCATCACCCCCAGCACACAATACACAGATACGCAGTATTTT. It codes for CAITPSTQYTDTQYF.

The chain is built from TRBV7-2 and TRBJ2-5; D is ambiguous. Trimming stripped 5 bases from V and 5 bases from J, with 12 bases between. CDR1 is SGHTA, CDR2 FQGNSA, per germline. This CDR3 comprises 13 residues. The CDR3 region has the DNA TGTGCCAGCAGCACGGCGGTGTGGGAGACCCAGTACTTC. It translates to CASSTAVWETQYF.

V is TRBV2 and J is TRBJ1-5; D remains unclear. The germline V and J ends were trimmed by 3 bases and 0 bases, with 0 bases remaining between them. The CDR3 runs to 12 residues. Germline V CDR1 and CDR2: SNHLY, FYNNEI. This CDR3 is CASSDSNQPQHF. The CDR3 bases are TGTGCCAGCAGTGATAGCAATCAGCCCCAGCATTTT.

The gene calls are TRBV20-1 and TRBJ1-2; D ambiguous. Germline values: CDR1 DFQATT, CDR2 SNEGSKA (reference sequence). This CDR3 contains 10 residues. V was clipped by 3 bases and J by 8 bases, with 7 bases between them. The CDR3 DNA follows: TGCAGTGCTAGTGAGGAGGGCTACACCTTC. Its protein product is CSASEEGYTF.

The sample holds a few counts of this clone. The gene calls are TRBV5-1 and TRBJ2-2; D might be TRBD1 (6 bases). Germline V gives CDR1 SGHRS, CDR2 YFSETQ. CDR3 size: 13 residues. The germline V and J ends were trimmed by 5 bases and 7 bases, with 12 bases remaining between them. The CDR3 nucleotides read TGCGCCAGCAGTACACAGGGTAACGGGGAGCTGTTTTTT. Amino acid sequence: CASSTQGNGELFF.

The chain is built from TRBV18 and TRBJ2-3; a weak D match, TRBD1 (5 bases). Germline loops: CDR1 KGHSH, CDR2 LQKENI. This CDR3 contains 14 residues. V dropped 2 bases and J dropped 4 bases, with 10 bases sitting between them. This CDR3 reads CASSPFRGPDTQYF. The CDR3 DNA reads TGTGCCAGCTCACCATTTAGGGGCCCAGATACGCAGTATTTT.

The chain links TRBV7-9 to TRBJ2-7, with 9 bases identical to TRBD2. The CDR3 sequence is 15 residues long. V was clipped by 3 bases and J by 3 bases; unmatched bases: 6. Germline CDR1 SEHNR, CDR2 FQNEAQ (reference sequence). CDR3 amino acids: CASSFGSSGNYEQYF. The CDR3 bases are TGTGCCAGCAGCTTTGGGTCTAGCGGGAACTACGAGCAGTACTTC.

The chain recombines TRBV2 with TRBJ2-7, with TRBD1 matching 9 bases. The CDR3 is made up of 19 amino acids. Germline V lookup: CDR1 SNHLY, CDR2 FYNNEI. The V segment lost 8 bases and the J segment 3 bases; nucleotides outside the gene matches: 23. CDR3 DNA sequence: TGTGCCAGCCGACCTCACGGGACAGGGCTTCCCGGAGGCAACTACGAGCAGTACTTC. Translation: CASRPHGTGLPGGNYEQYF.

The chain links TRBV11-2 to TRBJ1-1; 9 nucleotides align to TRBD1. J gave up 7 bases and V 5 bases, and 11 bases lay outside the gene matches. CDR1 and CDR2 from the germline V gene are SGHAT and FQNNGV. CDR3 length: 15 residues. The CDR3 region has the DNA TGTGCCAGCAGCATCTTTACAGGGGGCCTGGGTGAAGCTTTCTTT. Residues: CASSIFTGGLGEAFF.

This clone was counted a single time. The genes are TRBV7-9 and TRBJ2-5; no reliable D call. This CDR3 is built from 12 residues. The V gene's germline CDR1 is SEHNR and CDR2 FQNEAQ (reference sequence). Trimming stripped 5 bases from V and 5 bases from J, with 9 bases between. CDR3 amino acids: CASSPLRETQYF. Written as DNA, the CDR3 is TGTGCCAGCAGCCCCCTTCGGGAGACCCAGTACTTC.

This clone was seen only a few times. The genes are TRBV5-1 and TRBJ2-1; unclear D gene. Trimming removed 2 bases at V and 9 bases at J, with 18 bases between. Germline V gene lookup returns CDR1 SGHRS and CDR2 YFSETQ. The CDR3 length is 15 residues. Here the CDR3 DNA reads TGCGCCAGCAGCTTCGGTTCTAGTTTGGTTCCTGAGCAGTTCTTC. It yields the protein CASSFGSSLVPEQFF.

The chain recombines TRBV6-5 with TRBJ1-1, with a weak D call TRBD1 (6 bases). V was cut by 6 bases and J by 0 bases, with 11 bases left in between. The V gene's germline CDR1 is MNHEY and CDR2 SVGAGI. The CDR3 runs 14 residues. The CDR3 is CASSSGQLNTEAFF. The CDR3 DNA is TGTGCCAGCAGCTCGGGACAATTGAACACTGAAGCTTTCTTT.

J is TRBJ2-2 and V is TRBV7-3; 10 bases align to TRBD2. V gave up 5 bases and J gave up 7 bases; unmatched junction bases: 16. Germline CDR1 SGHTA, CDR2 FQGTGA. This CDR3 is built from 18 residues. The CDR3 reads CASSLSVGLAGDGGELFF. The CDR3 coding sequence is TGTGCCAGCAGCCTGTCCGTCGGTCTAGCGGGAGATGGCGGGGAGCTGTTTTTT.

The V call is TRBV6-5, the J call TRBJ2-1, with 11 bases fitting TRBD2. The V segment lost 0 bases and the J segment 2 bases; nucleotides outside the gene matches: 0. The germline CDR1 and CDR2 sequences are MNHEY and SVGAGI. This CDR3 has 16 amino acids. CDR3 protein: CASSYSSGGAYNEQFF. CDR3 bases: TGTGCCAGCAGTTACTCTAGCGGGGGGGCCTACAATGAGCAGTTCTTC.

The chain carries TRBV6-6 and TRBJ2-5; 9 bases fit TRBD1. CDR3 length equals 15 residues. The V gene end was trimmed by 5 bases and the J gene end by 4 bases; junction bases not matched to a gene: 8. Germline V gene lookup returns CDR1 MNHNY and CDR2 SVGAGI (reference sequence). CDR3 amino acids: CASSQDRGSGETQYF. The CDR3 DNA sequence: TGTGCCAGCAGTCAGGACAGGGGATCTGGAGAGACCCAGTACTTC.

The sample holds a few counts of this clone. This chain connects TRBV7-2 to TRBJ2-7, with 10 bases that match TRBD1. The CDR3 has 14 amino acids. Germline CDR1 reads SGHTA; CDR2 reads FQGNSA. The V segment lost 5 bases and the J segment 4 bases; nucleotides outside the gene matches: 5. In nucleotides, the CDR3 is TGTGCCAGCAGCACTCGACAGGGGGCTTACGAGCAGTACTTC. Translating gives CASSTRQGAYEQYF.

The chain carries TRBV5-1 and TRBJ2-5; tentatively, D is TRBD2 (7 bases). This CDR3 comprises 14 residues. V gave up 2 bases and J gave up 5 bases, with 13 bases separating them. Germline assignment: CDR1 SGHRS and CDR2 YFSETQ. The CDR3 here is CASSLGGAQETQYF. The CDR3 DNA is TGCGCCAGCAGCTTAGGGGGGGCTCAGGAGACCCAGTACTTC.

About this clone: Other DNA variants within this sample encode the same CDR3. The chain recombines TRBV5-1 with TRBJ2-7, with a weak D call TRBD2 (6 bases). The ends were cut back, 0 bases at V and 0 bases at J, with 7 bases in the middle. The CDR3 runs to 14 residues. Germline V gene lookup returns CDR1 SGHRS and CDR2 YFSETQ. The CDR3 is CASSLDGSSYEQYF. In DNA, the CDR3 is TGCGCCAGCAGCTTGGACGGGAGCTCCTACGAGCAGTACTTC.

This chain connects TRBV5-1 to TRBJ2-6; TRBD1 might be the D (5 bases). This CDR3 has 15 amino acids. Germline CDR1 SGHRS, CDR2 YFSETQ. V was cut by 5 bases and J by 2 bases, with 11 bases left in between. CDR3: CASRTQGAGANVLTF. The CDR3 DNA follows: TGCGCCAGCAGAACCCAGGGTGCTGGGGCCAACGTCCTGACTTTC.

This CDR3 reads CASSYGRGLLHEQYF. The DNA of the CDR3 is TGTGCCAGCAGTTATGGACGGGGGCTTCTCCACGAGCAGTACTTC. The rearrangement uses TRBV6-5 and TRBJ2-7; perhaps D is TRBD1 or TRBD2 (6 bases each). CDR1 MNHEY and CDR2 SVGAGI come from the germline V gene. The CDR3 contains 15 residues. Trimming took 3 bases from V and 5 from J, leaving 17 bases between them.

The chain combines TRBV5-1 with TRBJ2-7; a possible D gene is TRBD2 (5 bases). V lost 2 bases and J lost 3, with 9 bases in between. Per the germline V gene, CDR1 is SGHRS and CDR2 is YFSETQ. The CDR3 consists of 13 residues. CDR3: CASSFLADYEQYF. The CDR3 DNA is TGCGCCAGCAGCTTCCTAGCAGACTACGAGCAGTACTTC. The variable domain in full, completed from reference TRBV5-1 and TRBJ2-7, reads KAGVTQTPRYLIKTRGQQVTLSCSPISGHRSVSWYQQTPGQGLQFLFEYFSETQRNKGNFPGRFSGRQFSNSRSEMNVSTLELGDSALYLCASSFLADYEQYFGPGTRLTVT.

J is TRBJ1-1 and V is TRBV5-1; D is ambiguous. Germline V lookup: CDR1 SGHRS, CDR2 YFSETQ. Trimming removed 0 bases from V and 0 bases from J, with 9 bases in between. The length of the CDR3 is 15 residues. CDR3 nucleotide sequence: TGCGCCAGCAGCTTGGAAACAGATCTGAACACTGAAGCTTTCTTT. This encodes CASSLETDLNTEAFF.

A note on this clone: Other DNA variants within this sample encode the same CDR3. The V gene is TRBV9, the J gene TRBJ1-1; D remains ambiguous. The V end lost 0 bases, the J end lost 3 bases, and 3 bases lay between the germline ends. The CDR3 contains 12 residues. Germline V gene lookup returns CDR1 SGDLS and CDR2 YYNGEE. The CDR3 DNA follows: TGTGCCAGCAGCGTAGTAGACACTGAAGCTTTCTTT. Amino acids: CASSVVDTEAFF. The whole variable domain, remainder taken from reference TRBV9 and TRBJ1-1, is DSGVTQTPKHLITATGQRVTLRCSPRSGDLSVYWYQQSLDQGLQFLIQYYNGEERAKGNILERFSAQQFPDLHSELNLSSLELGDSALYFCASSVVDTEAFFGQGTRLTVV.

The chain employs TRBV27 and TRBJ2-6; 9 bases align to TRBD1. From germline, CDR1 is MNHEY and CDR2 SMNVEV (reference sequence). This CDR3 is built from 18 residues. Trimming removed 5 bases from V and 1 base from J; junction bases left unmatched: 9. The CDR3 DNA is TGTGCCAGCAGTCAGACCGGGACAGGGTCATCTGGGGCCAACGTCCTGACTTTC. Encoded protein: CASSQTGTGSSGANVLTF.

The V and J genes are TRBV7-6 and TRBJ2-3; TRBD1 might be the D (6 bases). Per germline, CDR1 SGHVS and CDR2 FNYEAQ. This CDR3 spans 16 amino acids. V was trimmed by 0 bases and J by 0 bases, leaving 10 bases between them. The CDR3: CASSLAGGSSTDTQYF. The CDR3 DNA is TGTGCCAGCAGCTTAGCAGGGGGATCTAGCACAGATACGCAGTATTTT. The variable domain in full, completed from reference TRBV7-6 and TRBJ2-3, reads GAGVSQSPRYKVTKRGQDVALRCDPISGHVSLYWYRQALGQGPEFLTYFNYEAQQDKSGLPNDRFSAERPEGSISTLTIQRTEQRDSAMYRCASSLAGGSSTDTQYFGPGTRLTVL.

A few counts support this clone. The sample has other DNA sequences that encode this CDR3 too. The genes are TRBV5-1 and TRBJ2-5; D unresolved. The CDR3 has 11 residues. The V end was cut by 2 bases, the J end by 3 bases, with 2 bases between. Germline V CDR1 and CDR2: SGHRS, YFSETQ. In DNA, the CDR3 is TGCGCCAGCAGCTTAAAAGAGACCCAGTACTTC. The encoded protein is CASSLKETQYF. The full variable domain, in which reference TRBV5-1 and TRBJ2-5 provide the parts outside the CDR3, is KAGVTQTPRYLIKTRGQQVTLSCSPISGHRSVSWYQQTPGQGLQFLFEYFSETQRNKGNFPGRFSGRQFSNSRSEMNVSTLELGDSALYLCASSLKETQYFGPGTRLLVL.

This chain links TRBV7-9 with TRBJ1-5, with a weak D call TRBD1 (5 bases). Germline V lookup: CDR1 SEHNR, CDR2 FQNEAQ (reference sequence). The CDR3 length is 13 residues. V was trimmed by 5 bases and J by 12 bases, leaving 17 bases between them. The CDR3 region has the DNA TGTGCCAGCAGCCCAGACAGCGGTGGAAACCAGCATTTT. Protein: CASSPDSGGNQHF.